Each of the 3 T cell receptor beta chains below was sequenced from the same sample in a study of T cell responses to AZD1222 COVID-19 vaccine. Data came from immunoSEQ multiplex PCR; TCRdb stores just in-frame clones and leaves some out. The sample has about 120,000 clones, almost 95% seen once. Sample: peripheral blood, taken on day 0 of AZD1222 vaccination. Receptors originate from an adult in good health.

Comments on this clone: This same CDR3 is encoded by further DNA sequences in the sample. The gene calls are TRBV12-3 or TRBV12-4 and TRBJ2-1; D is unresolved. The V end lost 4 bases, the J end lost 4 bases, and 5 bases lay between the germline ends. This CDR3 has 12 residues. The CDR3 region has the DNA TGTGCCAGCAGTTCTCAATACAATGAGCAGTTCTTC. Its protein is CASSSQYNEQFF.

The V call is TRBV19, the J call TRBJ2-1, with D tentatively TRBD1 (6 bases). The CDR3 consists of 16 residues. Trimming removed 4 bases at V and 3 bases at J, with 16 bases between. Per the germline V gene, CDR1 is LNHDA and CDR2 is SQIVND (reference sequence). DNA for the CDR3: TGTGCCAGTAGTAGCACACTAGGGGGAAGCTACAATGAGCAGTTCTTC. This gives the protein CASSSTLGGSYNEQFF.

The chain couples TRBV6-5 to TRBJ1-5, with 8 positions matching TRBD1. Germline trimming cut 8 bases from V and 3 bases from J; bases unmatched to any gene: 9. This CDR3 is built from 15 residues. Looked up from germline, CDR1 is MNHEY and CDR2 is SVGAGI. CDR3: CASLARQGANQPQHF. The CDR3 region has the DNA TGTGCCAGCTTGGCCCGGCAGGGGGCCAATCAGCCCCAGCATTTT.